Listed below are T cell receptor beta chains from one sample, sequenced in a study of identical twins. TCRdb re-analysed the 5' RACE reads in MiXCR, keeping a single row per CDR3 protein. Of 1.5 million to 2 million distinct CDR3 sequences in the sample, less than 35% were seen once. The specimen sequenced was cord blood. The source is a newborn girl in good health. The CDR3 runs from the conserved cysteine through the conserved F or W. Each record gives: V gene, J gene, clone size, D gene, CDR3 protein, CDR3 DNA. D genes are given only for firm matches. A clone size is listed for some rows: how often the clone was seen (once, few, many), or a class if it is expanded.

TRBV6-6	TRBJ2-7	-	-	CASSYAWEQYF	TGTGCCAGCAGTTACGCATGGGAGCAGTACTTC
TRBV11-2	TRBJ2-3	few	TRBD2	CASSSKASGATDTQYF	TGTGCCAGCAGCTCAAAGGCTAGCGGGGCAACAGATACGCAGTATTTT
TRBV7-2	TRBJ2-7	-	TRBD2	CASSTYSGGPYEQYF	TGTGCCAGCAGCACCTATAGCGGGGGTCCCTACGAGCAGTACTTC
TRBV7-2	TRBJ2-7	-	-	CASSLGEVVSYEQYF	TGTGCCAGCAGCTTAGGGGAGGTGGTCTCCTACGAGCAGTACTTC
TRBV20-1	TRBJ2-3	few	-	CSAQGLNPDTQYF	TGCAGTGCTCAGGGCTTGAACCCAGATACGCAGTATTTT
TRBV30	TRBJ2-7	few	-	CAWSVGAYEQYF	TGTGCCTGGAGTGTGGGGGCTTACGAGCAGTACTTC
TRBV7-7	TRBJ2-2	-	-	CASSTVVGHTGELFF	TGTGCCAGCAGCACCGTAGTGGGGCACACCGGGGAGCTGTTTTTT
TRBV20-1	TRBJ1-5	few	TRBD1	CSARTRDRGRGQPQHF	TGCAGTGCTAGAACCCGGGACAGGGGACGGGGTCAGCCCCAGCATTTT
TRBV9	TRBJ1-1	few	TRBD1	CASSVETGYRTEAFF	TGTGCCAGCAGCGTGGAGACAGGGTATAGGACTGAAGCTTTCTTT
TRBV10-3	TRBJ1-5	-	-	CAISEWESNQPQHF	TGTGCCATCAGTGAGTGGGAGAGCAATCAGCCCCAGCATTTT
TRBV10-3	TRBJ2-3	few	-	CAISESADTDTQYF	TGTGCCATCAGTGAGTCGGCGGACACAGATACGCAGTATTTT
TRBV20-1	TRBJ2-1	few	-	CSAKGAGTLLYNEQFF	TGCAGTGCTAAGGGCGCCGGGACCTTACTTTACAATGAGCAGTTCTTC
TRBV3-1	TRBJ1-1	-	-	CASSQDPDLGTETEAFF	TGTGCCAGCAGCCAAGATCCGGATCTAGGCACAGAGACTGAAGCTTTCTTT
TRBV20-1	TRBJ2-5	few	TRBD1	CSATPGTGQETQYF	TGCAGTGCTACCCCCGGGACAGGTCAAGAGACCCAGTACTTC
TRBV29-1	TRBJ2-7	many	TRBD2	CSVEGISGKHRYAQYF	TGCAGCGTTGAAGGAATTAGCGGGAAACACCGCTACGCGCAGTACTTC
TRBV11-2	TRBJ2-1	-	-	CASSLTSQGEQFF	TGTGCCAGCAGCTTAACCTCCCAAGGTGAGCAGTTCTTC
TRBV6-2/TRBV6-3	TRBJ2-1	-	-	CASSLHPGTEQFF	TGTGCCAGCAGTCTTCACCCCGGGACAGAGCAGTTCTTC
TRBV19	TRBJ2-1	-	-	CASSIRRGLGYNEQFF	TGTGCCAGTAGTATTCGGAGAGGACTGGGATACAATGAGCAGTTCTTC
TRBV29-1	TRBJ1-5	-	-	CSVGKGNQPQHF	TGCAGCGTTGGGAAGGGCAATCAGCCCCAGCATTTT
TRBV7-2	TRBJ2-2	-	-	CASSVTRVLYTGELFF	TGTGCCAGCAGCGTGACACGGGTACTTTACACCGGGGAGCTGTTTTTT
TRBV6-8	TRBJ1-2	-	-	CASTNPPRVKRYTF	TGTGCCAGCACCAACCCCCCCAGGGTTAAACGCTACACCTTC
TRBV14	TRBJ1-4	few	TRBD1	CASSLGQGQKLFF	TGTGCCAGCAGCCTGGGACAGGGACAAAAACTGTTTTTT
TRBV7-9	TRBJ2-5	few	TRBD1	CASSLATTRDRQETQYF	TGTGCCAGCAGCTTAGCGACCACCCGGGACAGACAAGAGACCCAGTACTTC
TRBV6-1	TRBJ1-5	few	-	CASIEGAYSNQPQHF	TGTGCCAGCATTGAAGGGGCCTATAGCAATCAGCCCCAGCATTTT
TRBV20-1	TRBJ2-2	-	TRBD2	CSGLAGAYTGELFF	TGCAGTGGGCTAGCGGGGGCCTACACCGGGGAGCTGTTTTTT
TRBV6-2/TRBV6-3	TRBJ1-5	-	-	CASSTGPYRVQPQHF	TGTGCCAGCAGTACCGGACCATACAGGGTCCAGCCCCAGCATTTT
TRBV11-2	TRBJ1-6	few	TRBD1	CASPQGIFSYNSPLHF	TGTGCCAGCCCACAGGGGATATTCTCCTATAATTCACCCCTCCACTTT
TRBV18	TRBJ2-7	-	TRBD1	CASSQTGASSYEQYF	TGTGCCAGCTCCCAAACAGGGGCTAGCTCCTACGAGCAGTACTTC
TRBV6-5	TRBJ2-3	few	-	CASSYSGVDTQYF	TGTGCCAGCAGTTACTCGGGTGTGGATACGCAGTATTTT
TRBV15	TRBJ2-3	-	-	CATSRDPPSTDTQYF	TGTGCCACCAGCAGAGATCCCCCTAGCACAGATACGCAGTATTTT
TRBV3-1	TRBJ2-4	many	TRBD2	CASSQASGAKNIQYF	TGTGCCAGCAGCCAAGCTAGCGGGGCCAAAAACATTCAGTACTTC
TRBV6-5	TRBJ2-1	-	TRBD2	CASSYLLAGGPHEQFF	TGTGCCAGCAGTTACTTATTAGCGGGAGGGCCTCATGAGCAGTTCTTC
TRBV12-3/TRBV12-4	TRBJ2-7	many	-	CASSLGGGPYEQYF	TGTGCCAGCAGTTTAGGGGGCGGTCCCTACGAGCAGTACTTC
TRBV27	TRBJ1-6	-	-	CASSLRDGSPLHF	TGTGCCAGCAGTTTAAGGGACGGATCACCCCTCCACTTT
TRBV7-8	TRBJ2-3	many	-	CASTPRGSTDTQYF	TGTGCCAGCACCCCCCGCGGAAGCACAGATACGCAGTATTTT
TRBV12-3/TRBV12-4	TRBJ1-2	few	-	CASSLFSTYGYTF	TGTGCCAGCAGTTTGTTCAGTACCTATGGCTACACCTTC
TRBV28	TRBJ2-1	-	TRBD2	CASSLVGRGDSYNEQFF	TGTGCCAGCAGTTTAGTGGGGCGGGGGGACTCCTACAATGAGCAGTTCTTC
TRBV6-6	TRBJ2-5	-	TRBD2	CASSWEGGKTQYF	TGTGCCAGCAGTTGGGAGGGAGGAAAGACCCAGTACTTC
TRBV4-1	TRBJ1-1	few	TRBD1	CASSPRGQGLSEAFF	TGCGCCAGCAGCCCTAGGGGACAGGGGCTTTCTGAAGCTTTCTTT
TRBV28	TRBJ2-5	few	TRBD2	CASSSPSGEPQETQYF	TGTGCCAGCAGTTCCCCTAGCGGGGAACCCCAAGAGACCCAGTACTTC
TRBV6-5	TRBJ2-1	many	TRBD1	CASSYLPRTGLSNEQFF	TGTGCCAGCAGTTACTTACCCCGGACAGGGTTAAGCAATGAGCAGTTCTTC
TRBV11-2	TRBJ1-1	-	-	CASSSGWWPPFTEAFF	TGTGCCAGCAGCTCAGGGTGGTGGCCTCCGTTTACTGAGGCTTTCTTT
TRBV10-3	TRBJ2-1	many	-	CAISGRLNEQFF	TGTGCCATCAGTGGCAGGCTTAATGAGCAGTTCTTC
TRBV4-2	TRBJ2-1	few	TRBD2	CASSQVVPSGYNEQFF	TGTGCCAGCAGCCAAGTGGTTCCTAGCGGTTACAATGAGCAGTTCTTC
TRBV18	TRBJ2-3	-	TRBD1	CASSLSWTGDRDTDTQYF	TGTGCCAGCTCCCTCTCCTGGACCGGGGACAGGGACACAGATACGCAGTATTTT
TRBV6-5	TRBJ2-7	-	-	CASSTQQGYEQYF	TGTGCCAGCAGTACCCAACAGGGCTACGAGCAGTACTTC
TRBV7-2	TRBJ1-6	few	-	CASSLALGRNSPLHF	TGTGCCAGCAGCTTAGCGTTGGGTAGGAATTCACCCCTCCACTTT